What follows describes a single TCR beta chain. This sample is drawn from a study of blood T cell repertoires in COVID-19. Study information: The study drew acute and convalescent COVID-19 samples from the United States, Italy and Spain.

V trimming: 1 base; J trimming: 2 bases; junction bases outside the gene matches: 3. Germline values: CDR1 SQVTM, CDR2 ANQGSEA. The CDR3 consists of 15 residues. Clones were read by immunoSEQ multiplex PCR, and TCRdb kept only the in-frame ones, dropping some. Seen here are 80,000 to 90,000 clones, around 87% observed once, and the top ten hold under 6%. This chain uses TRBV29-1 with TRBJ2-1, with 9 bases that match TRBD1. This receptor was taken from a man in his forties with acute or convalescent COVID-19. Sequenced material: peripheral blood. The CDR3 DNA reads as TGCAGCGTTGAAGGGCGACAGGGGGCCTACAATGAGCAGTTCTTC. Translating gives CSVEGRQGAYNEQFF.